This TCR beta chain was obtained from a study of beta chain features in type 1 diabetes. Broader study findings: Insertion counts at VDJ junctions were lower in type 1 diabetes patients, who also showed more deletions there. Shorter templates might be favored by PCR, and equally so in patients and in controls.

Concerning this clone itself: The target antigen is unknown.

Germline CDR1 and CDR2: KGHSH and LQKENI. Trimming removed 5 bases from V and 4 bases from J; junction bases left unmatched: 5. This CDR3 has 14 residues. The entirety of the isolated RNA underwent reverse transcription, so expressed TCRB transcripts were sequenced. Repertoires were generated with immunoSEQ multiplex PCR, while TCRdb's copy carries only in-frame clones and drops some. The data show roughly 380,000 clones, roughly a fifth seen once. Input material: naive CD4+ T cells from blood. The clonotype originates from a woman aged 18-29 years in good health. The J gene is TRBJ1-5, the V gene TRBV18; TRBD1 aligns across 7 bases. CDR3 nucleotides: TGTGCCAGCTCAGCCCGGGACAGTAATCAGCCCCAGCATTTT. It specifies CASSARDSNQPQHF.